This TCR beta chain was found in a study of control samples from healthy donors and cancer patients. Data came from immunoSEQ multiplex PCR; TCRdb stores just in-frame clones and leaves some out. Of about 130,000 clones listed, over 80% are singletons. The CDR3 covers 15 residues. The germline CDR1 and CDR2 sequences are MNHEY and SMNVEV (reference sequence). V was trimmed by 4 bases and J by 1 base, leaving 13 bases between them. V is TRBV27 and J is TRBJ1-1, with D tentatively TRBD1 (5 bases). Material for sequencing was PBMCs. This clonotype was obtained from a man older than 75 with head and neck cancer. CDR3 in DNA: TGTGCCAGCAGTTCAGCAGGGTGGAGGAACACTGAAGCTTTCTTT. This encodes CASSSAGWRNTEAFF.